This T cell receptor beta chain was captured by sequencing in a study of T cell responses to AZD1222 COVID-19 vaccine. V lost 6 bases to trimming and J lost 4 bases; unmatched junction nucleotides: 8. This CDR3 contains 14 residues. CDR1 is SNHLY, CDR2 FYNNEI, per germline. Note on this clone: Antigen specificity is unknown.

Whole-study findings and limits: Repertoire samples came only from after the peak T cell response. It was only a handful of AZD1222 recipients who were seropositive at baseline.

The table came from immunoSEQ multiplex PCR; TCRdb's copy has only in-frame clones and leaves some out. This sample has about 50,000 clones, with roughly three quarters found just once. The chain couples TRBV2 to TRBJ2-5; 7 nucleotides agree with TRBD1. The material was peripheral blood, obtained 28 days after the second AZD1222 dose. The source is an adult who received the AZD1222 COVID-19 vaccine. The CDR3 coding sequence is TGTGCCAGCAGCTCGGACAGGTCGGCAGAGACCCAGTACTTC. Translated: CASSSDRSAETQYF.